These T cell receptor beta chains were read from a single sample in a study of blood T cell repertoires in COVID-19. TCRdb keeps only in-frame clones here, not all; method: immunoSEQ multiplex PCR. The sample lists a few hundred thousand clones, more than 65% occurring once. The sample consisted of peripheral blood. The receptors shown here come from a man in his forties or fifties with active or convalescent COVID-19. The CDR3 runs from the conserved cysteine through the conserved F or W. The order of the fields is D gene, J gene, clone size, V gene, CDR3 DNA, CDR3 protein. D genes are given only for firm matches. Clone size, where shown, is once, few, many, or a class for clones that have expanded.

>TRBD1|TRBJ1-6|.|TRBV28
TGTGCCAGCAGTTTGGGCAGGGGGCCGGATTCACCCCTCCACTTT
CASSLGRGPDSPLHF
>TRBD1|TRBJ1-1|.|TRBV7-3
TGTGCCAGCAGCTTAAATACAGGGGGCACGACTGAAGCTTTCTTT
CASSLNTGGTTEAFF
>.|TRBJ2-1|.|TRBV18
TGTGCCAGCTCTCCTGACTTCAAAAATGAGCAGTTCTTC
CASSPDFKNEQFF
>.|TRBJ2-3|few|TRBV5-1
TGCGCCAGCAGCCCAGCACAGGCGGTTATGACAGATACGCAGTATTTT
CASSPAQAVMTDTQYF
>TRBD2|TRBJ2-5|few|TRBV5-1
TGCGCCAGCAGCCGTCTTGGGACTAGCGGCCAAGAGACCCAGTACTTC
CASSRLGTSGQETQYF
>.|TRBJ2-7|.|TRBV11-3
TGTGCCAGCAGTAAAGGAGGTGGCTACGAGCAGTACTTC
CASSKGGGYEQYF
>.|TRBJ1-1|.|TRBV15
TGTGCCACCAGCAGAGCCGTGGGGAGATGGACTGAAGCTTTCTTT
CATSRAVGRWTEAFF
>.|TRBJ1-4|once|TRBV3-1/TRBV3-2
TGTGCCAGCAGCCAAGGCGTCGCATCTAATGAAAAACTGTTTTTT
CASSQGVASNEKLFF
>TRBD2|TRBJ2-7|few|TRBV28
TGTGCCAGCACGATGCGGGGGAGGAGGGCCTACGAGCAGTACTTC
CASTMRGRRAYEQYF
>.|TRBJ1-5|.|TRBV7-2
TGTGCCAGCAGCTTAGCGCCAGGGCCCAATCAGCCCCAGCATTTT
CASSLAPGPNQPQHF
>.|TRBJ1-3|once|TRBV7-5
TGTGTCAGAAGCTTAAATACCTCGAGCTCTGGAAACACCATATATTTT
CVRSLNTSSSGNTIYF
>.|TRBJ2-2|.|TRBV4-3
TGCGCCAGCAGCCAAGAGGAGGGGGCCACCGGGGAGCTGTTTTTT
CASSQEEGATGELFF
>.|TRBJ1-2|.|TRBV28
TGTGCCAGCAGTCCACCGACAGGATATTATGGCTACACCTTC
CASSPPTGYYGYTF
>.|TRBJ1-6|.|TRBV11-2
TGTGCCAGCAGCTTAGTGGCTTGGGGCTCACCCCTCCACTTT
CASSLVAWGSPLHF
>TRBD2|TRBJ2-7|.|TRBV18
TGTGCCAGCTCACCACGCCTCCCTAGCGGGGGTTACGAGCAGTACTTC
CASSPRLPSGGYEQYF
>.|TRBJ1-5|.|TRBV2
TGTGCCAGCAGTGAAAGTGACAGGCCACATCAGCCCCAGCATTTT
CASSESDRPHQPQHF
>TRBD2|TRBJ2-7|.|TRBV28
TGTGCCAGCAGGGTAGCGGGACCCTCCTACGAGCAGTACTTC
CASRVAGPSYEQYF
>TRBD1|TRBJ2-1|.|TRBV15
TGTGCCACCAGCAGACCTCCTTCGGACAGGGAGCAGTTCTTC
CATSRPPSDREQFF
>.|TRBJ2-5|once|TRBV21-1
TGTGCCAGCAGCAAAGCCTTACTAATACTCGGGTACCAAGAGACCCAGTACTTC
CASSKALLILGYQETQYF
>.|TRBJ1-1|.|TRBV19
TGTGCCAGTAGTATTAGCGTCCTGAACACTGAAGCTTTCTTT
CASSISVLNTEAFF
>.|TRBJ1-2|.|TRBV28
TGTGCCAGCCTTTCCCTCCCATTGTCCTCTGCTAATGGCTACACCTTC
CASLSLPLSSANGYTF
>TRBD2|TRBJ2-7|.|TRBV5-1
TGCGCCAGCAGCCCGTTAGCGGGAGGGAGCTCCTACGAGCAGTACTTC
CASSPLAGGSSYEQYF
>TRBD1|TRBJ1-2|once|TRBV28
TGTGCCAGCGTAGGTCATCGAGACAGGGAATTGACTAACTATGGCTACACCTTC
CASVGHRDRELTNYGYTF
>TRBD1|TRBJ1-2|.|TRBV6-2/TRBV6-3
TGTGCCAGCAGTTTCGCCGGGACAGGGGATCGAGGCTACACCTTC
CASSFAGTGDRGYTF
>TRBD2|TRBJ2-3|.|TRBV7-2
TGTGCCAGCAGCTCTAGACTAGCGACCACAGATACGCAGTATTTT
CASSSRLATTDTQYF
>.|TRBJ2-5|.|TRBV7-8
TGTGCCAGCAGCCCCCGGGGGGCCGGAGAGACCCAGTACTTC
CASSPRGAGETQYF
>TRBD1|TRBJ1-2|.|TRBV7-6
TGTGCCAGCAGCTTAGCGGGACAGGGAAACTATGGCTACACCTTC
CASSLAGQGNYGYTF
>TRBD2|TRBJ2-1|once|TRBV28
TGTGCCAGCAGTTTACCCCGGGTAGCGGGAGCTTACAATGAGCAGTTCTTC
CASSLPRVAGAYNEQFF
>TRBD2|TRBJ2-3|.|TRBV4-2
TGTGCCAGCAGCCAAGTAACTAGCGGGGGAAGCACAGATACGCAGTATTTT
CASSQVTSGGSTDTQYF
>.|TRBJ1-3|.|TRBV7-8
TGTGCCAGCAGCAGGACATATGGAAACACCATATATTTT
CASSRTYGNTIYF
>TRBD2|TRBJ2-7|.|TRBV28
TGTGCCAGCAGTTCCCCCGGGACTAGCGGATTCTACGAGCAGTACTTC
CASSSPGTSGFYEQYF
>TRBD1|TRBJ2-7|.|TRBV6-6
TGTGCCAGCAGTTATCTTGGACAGGGTCAGGCCTTC
CASSYLGQGQAF
>.|TRBJ1-2|once|TRBV4-1
TGCGCCAGCAGCCAAGGTCCGGACAGAGCCACCTATGGCTACACCTTC
CASSQGPDRATYGYTF
>TRBD1|TRBJ2-1|few|TRBV6-2/TRBV6-3
TGTGCCAGCAGTGCCGTCCCCTGGGGACAGGCTAGCAATGAGCAGTTCTTC
CASSAVPWGQASNEQFF
>TRBD2|TRBJ2-1|.|TRBV29-1
TGCAGCGCCCTAGCGGAGCGGGGTGAGCAGTTCTTC
CSALAERGEQFF
>.|TRBJ2-5|.|TRBV11-2
TGTGCCAGCAGCCAAAGGGGGAGTAAAGAGACCCAGTACTTC
CASSQRGSKETQYF
>.|TRBJ1-1|.|TRBV19
TGTGCCAGTAGTAAGAATCAGGGTGACACTGAAGCTTTCTTT
CASSKNQGDTEAFF
>.|TRBJ1-2|.|TRBV28
TGTGCCAGCACCTCAGGGTACTATGGCTACACCTTC
CASTSGYYGYTF
>.|TRBJ2-3|.|TRBV7-9
TGTGCCAGCAGCCAACAAACAGGGTCGGCAGATACGCAGTATTTT
CASSQQTGSADTQYF
>.|TRBJ1-1|.|TRBV24-1
TGTGCCACCAGAGGGGAGAACACTGAAGCTTTCTTT
CATRGENTEAFF
>TRBD2|TRBJ2-3|.|TRBV13
TGTGCCAGCACCGAAGCGGGGGGGCCACCAGATACGCAGTATTTT
CASTEAGGPPDTQYF
>.|TRBJ2-1|.|TRBV9
TGTGCCAGCAGCGTAGCCTCAGTAAATGAGCAGTTCTTC
CASSVASVNEQFF
>.|TRBJ1-4|once|TRBV7-9
TGTGCCAGCGCTACTTATGGGGGCCTCGGTGAAAAACTGTTTTTT
CASATYGGLGEKLFF
>TRBD2|TRBJ2-1|.|TRBV6-4
TGTGCCAGCAGTCAGCGGGGGGGCCGGGATGAGCAGTTCTTC
CASSQRGGRDEQFF
>.|TRBJ2-6|.|TRBV19
TGTGCCAGTAAGACAGGACTCACCGGGGCCAACGTCCTGACTTTC
CASKTGLTGANVLTF
>.|TRBJ2-2|once|TRBV7-9
TGTGCCAGCAGCCTGAACACCGGGGAGCTGTTTTTT
CASSLNTGELFF
>.|TRBJ1-1|many|TRBV5-1
TGCGCCAGCAGCTTGGTGGCAGGGAGGCAGAACACTGAAGCTTTCTTT
CASSLVAGRQNTEAFF
>.|TRBJ2-7|.|TRBV5-1
TGCGCCAGCAGCTTGGCCGGTGGGGGAGGATACGAGCAGTACTTC
CASSLAGGGGYEQYF
>.|TRBJ1-6|.|TRBV3-1/TRBV3-2
TGTGCCAGCAGCCTCGGTCGGGGTATCCAGGGAGGGAATTCACCCCTCCACTTT
CASSLGRGIQGGNSPLHF
>TRBD2|TRBJ2-7|.|TRBV7-2
TGTGCCAGCAGGGACCGGGGGACTAGCGGGCTTTACGAGCAGTACTTC
CASRDRGTSGLYEQYF
>TRBD2|TRBJ2-1|once|TRBV10-3
TGTGCCATCATGATTAGTACTAGCGGGTCGAATGAGCAGTTCTTC
CAIMISTSGSNEQFF
>TRBD1|TRBJ1-5|.|TRBV7-8
TGTGCCAGCAGCTTGACAGGGAAAGGACAGCCCCAGCATTTT
CASSLTGKGQPQHF
>.|TRBJ2-7|.|TRBV7-2
TGTGCCAGCAGCCCTACTAGATACTCCTACGAGCAGTACTTC
CASSPTRYSYEQYF
>TRBD2|TRBJ2-1|.|TRBV7-9
TGTGCCAGCAGCTTTAGCGGGGCCAGGTCCTACAATGAGCAGTTCTTC
CASSFSGARSYNEQFF
>TRBD1|TRBJ1-4|.|TRBV2
TGTGCCAGCAGAGGACAGGGGAACGAAAAACTGTTTTTT
CASRGQGNEKLFF
>TRBD2|TRBJ2-7|.|TRBV9
TGTGCCAGCAGCGTAGTAGGGACGGGAGGCGAGCAGTACTTC
CASSVVGTGGEQYF
>TRBD2|TRBJ2-1|.|TRBV5-1
TGCGCCAGCAGCTTAGGGACTAGCGGGAGGTTACCGTTCTTC
CASSLGTSGRLPFF
>.|TRBJ1-2|.|TRBV4-1
TGCGCCAGCAGCCAAGAGGCCAGGGAATTAGGAGGCTACACCTTC
CASSQEARELGGYTF